The 11 T cell receptor beta chains in this list originate from one sample, sequenced in a study of metastatic and nonmetastatic thyroid tumors. TCRdb reassembled clones from the PCR reads with MiXCR. This table holds 25,000 to 30,000 clones, 20% to 25% found once. None of the patients had undergone any treatment ahead of thyroid surgery. The source material was blood. The receptor set was obtained from a female donor with papillary thyroid cancer or a benign thyroid nodule (not recorded which). Some clones in this sample may be carry-over from other donors' samples.

This clone was seen a few times. The chain employs TRBV12-3 or TRBV12-4 and TRBJ2-2; TRBD2 matches 7 bases. The CDR3 runs to 18 residues. V shed 0 bases and J 5 bases; nucleotides not matched to a gene: 12. CDR3 region: CASSLALVCGSLTGELFF. The CDR3 DNA sequence: TGTGCCAGCAGTTTAGCGCTTGTGTGCGGGAGTTTGACCGGGGAGCTGTTTTTT.

This clone was found many times. The V and J genes are TRBV20-1 and TRBJ2-2, with 9 bases aligning to TRBD2. CDR1 is DFQATT and CDR2 is SNEGSKA in the germline V gene (reference sequence). The trim removed 5 bases at V and 3 bases at J, leaving 7 bases unmatched. This CDR3 contains 15 residues. The CDR3 protein is CSAPPGGRDTGELFF. Here the CDR3 DNA reads TGCAGTGCTCCCCCGGGCGGGAGGGACACCGGGGAGCTGTTTTTT.

The chain joins TRBV6-6 to TRBJ2-7; D is uncertain. Germline lookup yields CDR1 MNHNY and CDR2 SVGAGI (reference sequence). V gave up 2 bases and J gave up 5 bases, with 10 bases separating them. CDR3 length: 13 amino acids. In DNA form, the CDR3 reads TGTGCCAGCAGTTACAGGTTACGGGACGAGCAGTACTTC. This sequence encodes CASSYRLRDEQYF.

This chain links TRBV28 with TRBJ1-5, with a weak D call TRBD1 (5 bases). This CDR3 has 15 amino acids. Trimming removed 4 bases at V and 4 bases at J, with 14 bases between. Germline CDR1 is MDHEN and CDR2 is SYDVKM. CDR3 sequence reads: CASSYRGLFNQPQHF. Here the CDR3 DNA reads TGTGCCAGCAGTTATCGGGGGTTGTTTAATCAGCCCCAGCATTTT.

This clone was detected ten times or more. This specimen includes other DNA sequences encoding the same CDR3. The chain is built from TRBV9 and TRBJ2-1, with 8 bases fitting TRBD2. Germline CDR1 reads SGDLS; CDR2 reads YYNGEE. This CDR3 comprises 16 residues. V trimming: 0 bases; J trimming: 4 bases; junction bases outside the gene matches: 6. The CDR3 loop reads CASSVGVTSGYNEQFF. DNA of the CDR3: TGTGCCAGCAGCGTAGGGGTTACTAGCGGTTACAATGAGCAGTTCTTC. Together with reference TRBV9 and TRBJ2-1, the CDR3 gives the full variable domain: DSGVTQTPKHLITATGQRVTLRCSPRSGDLSVYWYQQSLDQGLQFLIQYYNGEERAKGNILERFSAQQFPDLHSELNLSSLELGDSALYFCASSVGVTSGYNEQFFGPGTRLTVL.

About this clone: Distinct nucleotide sequences in the sample also encode this CDR3. The rearrangement joins TRBV7-2 to TRBJ2-1, with no clear D. Germline CDR1 is SGHTA and CDR2 is FQGNSA. V dropped 5 bases and J dropped 4 bases, with 9 bases sitting between them. The CDR3 runs to 13 residues. Written as DNA, the CDR3 is TGTGCCAGCAGCCGTAAAGGTTACAATGAGCAGTTCTTC. Amino acids: CASSRKGYNEQFF.

The chain is built from TRBV6-1 and TRBJ2-7; D not certain. CDR1 is MNHNS, CDR2 SASEGT, per germline. This CDR3 spans 12 amino acids. Trimming shortened V by 7 bases and J by 3 bases, and 10 bases separated the two germline ends. This CDR3 is CASTMDRYEQYF. CDR3 DNA: TGTGCCAGCACCATGGATCGCTACGAGCAGTACTTC.

Concerning this clone: Germline is not matched at one junction end, which may reflect a read error. Other DNA sequences within the sample encode an identical CDR3. V usage is TRBV19 and J usage is TRBJ1-3; no clear D gene. Germline CDR1 reads LNHDA; CDR2 reads SQIVND (reference sequence). CDR3 length: 13 amino acids. The CDR3 sequence is CASSMTSGNTIYF. The DNA for the CDR3 is TGCGCCAGTAGTATGACCTCTGGAAACACCATATATTTC.

The sample holds a few counts of this clone. V and J are TRBV6-2 or TRBV6-3 and TRBJ2-3, with D possibly matching TRBD2 (5 bases). Germline CDR1 reads MNHEY; CDR2 reads SVGEGT. V was shortened by 7 bases and J by 0 bases, with 26 bases between the two germline ends. CDR3 length: 19 residues. CDR3 bases: TGTGCCAGCAAAATACCTCAGGTAGTGGCGGGCTATAGCACAGATACGCAGTATTTT. Its translation is CASKIPQVVAGYSTDTQYF.

This clone was picked up many times. The V gene is TRBV2, the J gene TRBJ1-1; D gene unclear. V lost 6 bases to trimming and J lost 5 bases, with 7 bases between them. The CDR3 loop spans 11 amino acids. The germline CDR1 and CDR2 sequences are SNHLY and FYNNEI. CDR3 nucleotides: TGTGCCAGCAGGGTTCGGACTGAAGCTTTCTTT. This encodes CASRVRTEAFF.

This chain links TRBV6-1 with TRBJ1-2; TRBD1 agrees at 9 bases. The junction had 9 bases not matched to a gene; V was cut back by 5 bases and J by 5 bases. Germline CDR1 is MNHNS and CDR2 is SASEGT. This CDR3 has 15 amino acids. This CDR3 reads CASSPRDRVGYGYTF. The DNA of the CDR3 is TGTGCCAGCAGTCCTCGGGACAGGGTGGGGTATGGCTACACCTTC.